The source of this T cell receptor beta chain is a study of blood T cell repertoires in COVID-19. Across the whole study: From T cells, B-cell-depleted T cells, or PBMCs came the material, which was cDNA or gDNA.

The CDR3 covers 14 residues. CDR1 is SGHNT, CDR2 YYREEE, per germline (reference sequence). V lost 2 bases to trimming and J lost 11 bases; unmatched junction nucleotides: 6. The assay was immunoSEQ multiplex PCR, and TCRdb's table has in-frame clones only and misses some. The table has 250,000 to 300,000 clones, approximately 91% seen once; the top ten hold 1.7%. This receptor was taken from a middle-aged woman who had recovered from COVID-19. The rearrangement joins TRBV5-4 to TRBJ1-4; TRBD1 aligns across 10 bases. Specimen: PBMCs or T cells enriched from blood (not recorded which). The CDR3 protein is CASSFGTGVEKLFF. The CDR3 region has the DNA TGTGCCAGCAGCTTTGGGACAGGGGTTGAGAAACTGTTTTTT.